A selection of T cell receptor beta chains follows, all from one sample in a study of blood T cells in healthy people across ages. TCRdb processed the 5' RACE reads anew with MiXCR; each CDR3 protein has one entry. Counted here are around 990,000 distinct CDR3 sequences, roughly two fifths occurring once; the ten biggest clones make up around 13%. Sequenced input: blood. The receptors here all came from a man aged 18 to 29 in good health. Each CDR3 is given with its conserved first and last residue.

V gene | CDR3 protein
TRBV20-1 | CSATGLASLETQYF
TRBV20-1 | CSANFEQYF
TRBV5-1 | CASSYRWQGSADTQYF
TRBV2 | CASSVRGQDNQPQHF
TRBV13 | CASSVRGSGDTQYF
TRBV5-6 | CASSFSLRVEQFF
TRBV4-1 | CASSPQGANEQFF
TRBV6-1 | CASSEGRFNYGYTF
TRBV6-2/TRBV6-3 | CASSPHNYEQYF
TRBV10-2 | CASSDTVSREKLFF
TRBV9 | CASSAPTSGTGYQGYTF
TRBV21-1 | CASRGGVGTEAFF
TRBV7-9 | CASSPAGRAYEQYF
TRBV2 | CASSGQWYQETQYF
TRBV4-1 | CASSHHTDTQYF
TRBV29-1 | CSVEWDQSSYEQYF
TRBV6-2/TRBV6-3 | CASRIALQGISYEQYF
TRBV20-1 | CSARAAQGTQPQHF
TRBV20-1 | CSAAVQDRSYGYTF
TRBV2 | CASKPGGGGYTF
TRBV4-3 | CASSQQSRVGDTQYF
TRBV10-3 | CAISVAGGHYGYTF
TRBV6-5 | CASRGDRFPLEQYF
TRBV5-1 | CASSLASSTGELFF
TRBV7-8 | CASSLLEGVRNTEAFF
TRBV7-8 | CASSLSGTGYTDTQYF
TRBV20-1 | CSATRTGSVSNQPQHF
TRBV7-9 | CASSLPNDGQGKKTDTQYF
TRBV4-1 | CASSQASGGSYGYTF
TRBV28 | CASRQGAGELFF
TRBV20-1 | CSARLEPSYNEQFF
TRBV6-5 | CASRTGRESGNTIYF
TRBV30 | CAWGTGPSGAFF
TRBV4-3 | CASSQRGQGDLHYGYTF
TRBV4-3 | CASSQADRGNEKLFF
TRBV15 | CATSRDPPLAEAYNEQYF
TRBV12-3/TRBV12-4 | CASSSETSQAFF